This T cell receptor (beta chain) comes out of a study of blood T cell repertoires in COVID-19. Whole-study context: Both acute and convalescent COVID-19 samples were obtained from the United States, Italy and Spain. T cells, B-cell-depleted T cells, or PBMCs supplied cDNA or gDNA.

In its sample, this clone was seen once. V was cut by 6 bases and J by 4 bases, with 13 bases left in between. Germline CDR1 is MNHNS and CDR2 is SASEGT. The CDR3 runs 13 residues. Original analysis: Using reference gene primer amplification, nucleated cell counts were estimated. Generated by immunoSEQ multiplex PCR, the TCRdb table keeps only in-frame clones and is missing some. Clonal size and the V and J genes are those of that table, whereas D and trimming came from the DNA. The sample contains some 250,000 clones, about 85% of which appear only once. Sequencing input: peripheral blood. The TCR was taken from a woman aged 80 or older with acute or convalescent COVID-19. The V call is TRBV6-1, the J call TRBJ2-7; TRBD1 is a possible D gene (6 bases). The CDR3 sequence: CASSSGTPYEQYF. CDR3 in DNA: TGTGCCAGCAGCTCCGGGACACCTTACGAGCAGTACTTC.